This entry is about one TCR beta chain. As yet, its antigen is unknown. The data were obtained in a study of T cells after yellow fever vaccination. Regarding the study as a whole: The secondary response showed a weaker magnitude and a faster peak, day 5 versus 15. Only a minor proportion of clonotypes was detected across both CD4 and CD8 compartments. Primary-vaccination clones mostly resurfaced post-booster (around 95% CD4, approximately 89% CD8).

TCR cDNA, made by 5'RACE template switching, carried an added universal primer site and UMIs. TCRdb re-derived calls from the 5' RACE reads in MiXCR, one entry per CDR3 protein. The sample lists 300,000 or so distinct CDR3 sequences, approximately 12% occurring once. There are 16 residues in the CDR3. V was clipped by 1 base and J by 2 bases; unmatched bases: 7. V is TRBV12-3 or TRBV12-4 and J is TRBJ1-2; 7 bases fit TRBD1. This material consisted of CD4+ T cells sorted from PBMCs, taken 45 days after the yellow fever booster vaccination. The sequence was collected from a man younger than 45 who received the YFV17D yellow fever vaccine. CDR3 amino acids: CASSLGSGGVNYGYTF. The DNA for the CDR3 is TGTGCCAGCAGTTTAGGTTCAGGGGGGGTGAACTATGGCTACACCTTC.